The following is a TCR beta chain sequence with its context. Original analysis: Amplification with reference gene primers provided the estimates of nucleated cell counts. The protocol was immunoSEQ multiplex PCR, while the TCRdb copy is restricted to in-frame clones and leaves out a portion. That table supplies the V and J calls and clone size; D and trimming were determined from the DNA. The sample shows roughly 77,000 clones, roughly 80% of them seen only once. The length of the CDR3 is 14 residues. CDR1 and CDR2 from the germline V gene are SQVTM and ANQGSEA. The V gene end was trimmed by 3 bases and the J gene end by 8 bases; junction bases not matched to a gene: 5. These data originate in a study of blood T cell repertoires in COVID-19. For the study at large: Acute and convalescent COVID-19 samples came from the United States, Italy and Spain. The cDNA or gDNA used as material had been derived from T cells, B-cell-depleted T cells, or PBMCs.

Material for sequencing was peripheral blood. The receptor comes from a human donor in a cohort sampled during active COVID-19. The rearrangement links TRBV29-1 to TRBJ2-1; 12 bases agree with TRBD2. CDR3 in DNA: TGCAGCGTTGAGGCTAGCGGGGGGGCCGATGAGCAGTTCTTC. This encodes CSVEASGGADEQFF.